This record covers a single T cell receptor beta chain. The CDR3 runs to 14 residues. V lost 4 bases and J lost 4, with 10 bases in between. Germline values: CDR1 LGHDT, CDR2 YNNKEL (reference sequence). This sample was included in a study of control samples from healthy donors and cancer patients. The data were produced by immunoSEQ multiplex PCR, yet TCRdb's version contains in-frame clones alone and is incomplete. Found here are around 110,000 clones, around 91% of them singletons; the top ten hold 0.95% to 1.3%. This TCR came from a woman between 50 and 59 years old with colorectal cancer. J is TRBJ2-2 and V is TRBV3-1 (or the pseudogene TRBV3-2); TRBD1 is a possible D gene (6 bases). Sequences were obtained from PBMCs. The CDR3 is CASSRDKGTGELFF. In DNA form, the CDR3 reads TGTGCCAGCAGCCGGGACAAGGGCACCGGGGAGCTGTTTTTT.